This passage covers 14 T cell receptor beta chains from one sample sequenced in a study of blood T cell repertoires in COVID-19. The method was immunoSEQ multiplex PCR; TCRdb's version includes in-frame clones alone and lacks a portion of them. The table has tens of thousands of clones, 75% to 90% seen once. The sequenced sample was peripheral blood. The receptor set was obtained from a man aged 25-45 years with acute or convalescent COVID-19.

The chain has TRBV2 and TRBJ2-1; perhaps TRBD2 as D (7 bases). Looked up from germline, CDR1 is SNHLY and CDR2 is FYNNEI. There are 15 residues in the CDR3. The ends were cut back, 4 bases at V and 3 bases at J, with 13 bases in the middle. The CDR3 sequence: CASSAQAGHYNEQFF. For the CDR3, the DNA is TGTGCCAGCAGTGCTCAAGCGGGACACTACAATGAGCAGTTCTTC.

Written as DNA, the CDR3 is TGTGCCAGCAGTACATCGGAGACTAGCGGGAGGGGTCTGGTGAAAGATACGCAGTATTTT. Residues: CASSTSETSGRGLVKDTQYF. The V call is TRBV6-2 or TRBV6-3, the J call TRBJ2-3; 14 positions match TRBD2. Germline V gives CDR1 MNHEY, CDR2 SVGEGT. Trimming removed 5 bases from V and 5 bases from J; junction bases left unmatched: 18. The CDR3 covers 20 residues.

CDR3 residues: CASSFLKNEQFF. In DNA, the CDR3 is TGTGCCAGCAGCTTTTTAAAAAATGAGCAGTTCTTC. This chain uses TRBV7-2 with TRBJ2-1; D uncertain. Trimming took off 3 bases at V and 7 bases at J, with 7 bases between the two ends. Germline V lookup: CDR1 SGHTA, CDR2 FQGNSA. The CDR3 runs to 12 residues.

The chain carries TRBV29-1 and TRBJ2-3, with 11 nucleotides matching TRBD2. The CDR3 covers 15 residues. Germline V gene sequence: CDR1 SQVTM, CDR2 ANQGSEA. V was pared by 6 bases and J by 2 bases, with 7 bases of the junction left unmatched. In DNA form, the CDR3 reads TGCAGCGTCGTGGGACTAGCGGACAACACAGATACGCAGTATTTT. Translating it yields CSVVGLADNTDTQYF.

This chain uses TRBV28 with TRBJ2-1, with TRBD2 as a possible D gene (5 bases). The CDR3 has 15 residues. Germline lookup yields CDR1 MDHEN and CDR2 SYDVKM. V lost 3 bases and J 0 bases, leaving 9 bases between the germline ends. This CDR3 reads CASSFPGSSYNEQFF. CDR3 bases: TGTGCCAGCAGTTTTCCGGGAAGCTCCTACAATGAGCAGTTCTTC.

This chain uses TRBV19 with TRBJ2-5; D is possibly TRBD1 (6 bases). Germline lookup yields CDR1 LNHDA and CDR2 SQIVND (reference sequence). The CDR3 covers 15 residues. Trimming removed 5 bases from V and 5 bases from J, with 18 bases in between. The CDR3 region has the DNA TGTGCCAGTAGTCTGTCAGGGGCATTCGTGGAGACCCAGTACTTC. This sequence encodes CASSLSGAFVETQYF. Combining the CDR3 with reference TRBV19 and TRBJ2-5 gives the whole variable domain DGGITQSPKYLFRKEGQNVTLSCEQNLNHDAMYWYRQDPGQGLRLIYYSQIVNDFQKGDIAEGYSVSREKKESFPLTVTSAQKNPTAFYLCASSLSGAFVETQYFGPGTRLLVL.

This clone was counted once. The chain couples TRBV7-6 to TRBJ2-7, with 8 bases aligning to TRBD1. The CDR3 consists of 17 residues. With V trimmed by 5 bases and J by 7 bases, 19 bases remained unmatched. Germline CDR1 reads SGHVS; CDR2 reads FNYEAQ. The CDR3, as DNA: TGTGCCAGCAGCCCCGGGCAGGGGGCTGAATCGTTCGATGAGCAGTACTTC. Its protein product is CASSPGQGAESFDEQYF. Variable domain in full (rest from reference TRBV7-6 and TRBJ2-7): GAGVSQSPRYKVTKRGQDVALRCDPISGHVSLYWYRQALGQGPEFLTYFNYEAQQDKSGLPNDRFSAERPEGSISTLTIQRTEQRDSAMYRCASSPGQGAESFDEQYFGPGTRLTVT.

The rearrangement uses TRBV5-1 and TRBJ1-3; tentatively, D is TRBD1 (5 bases). Germline CDR1 SGHRS, CDR2 YFSETQ. V was shortened by 4 bases and J by 0 bases, with 8 bases between the two germline ends. The CDR3 runs 14 residues. CDR3 region: CASSRGSSGNTIYF. The CDR3, as DNA: TGCGCCAGCAGCCGGGGGAGCTCTGGAAACACCATATATTTT.

The table lists this clone with a count of one. V and J are TRBV5-1 and TRBJ1-5; 7 nucleotides line up with TRBD1. V was clipped by 3 bases and J by 4 bases; unmatched bases: 4. The CDR3 extends over 14 amino acids. Per germline, CDR1 SGHRS and CDR2 YFSETQ. CDR3 region: CASSSGQPNQPQHF. The DNA of the CDR3 is TGCGCCAGCAGCTCGGGACAGCCTAATCAGCCCCAGCATTTT.

This clone was seen only once. The V and J genes are TRBV15 and TRBJ2-3; 7 bases fit TRBD2. Germline CDR1 LNHNV, CDR2 YYDKDF (reference sequence). V gave up 0 bases and J gave up 4 bases; unmatched junction bases: 7. The CDR3 consists of 16 residues. The CDR3 sequence: CATSREAGEGPDTQYF. The CDR3 coding sequence is TGTGCCACCAGCAGAGAGGCGGGAGAAGGGCCAGATACGCAGTATTTT.

The genes are TRBV4-2 and TRBJ2-3, with TRBD2 identical over 8 bases. In germline, CDR1 is LGHNA, CDR2 YNFKEQ. V shed 0 bases, J shed 6 bases, and the junction held 8 bases outside the gene matches. The CDR3 runs 16 residues. Here the CDR3 DNA reads TGTGCCAGCAGCCAAGAATCGGCGGGAGGTGCCGATACGCAGTATTTT. Amino acid sequence: CASSQESAGGADTQYF.

The gene calls are TRBV13 and TRBJ2-1, with TRBD2 matching over 9 bases. The trim removed 5 bases at V and 1 base at J, leaving 6 bases unmatched. The CDR3 spans 16 residues. Looked up from germline, CDR1 is PRHDT and CDR2 is FYEKMQ (reference sequence). The CDR3 loop is CASSHSGSGSYNEQFF. DNA for the CDR3: TGTGCCAGCAGCCATAGCGGGAGCGGGTCCTACAATGAGCAGTTCTTC.

The chain carries TRBV13 and TRBJ2-7; 8 bases map to TRBD1. CDR1 and CDR2 (germline): PRHDT, FYEKMQ (reference sequence). V gave up 5 bases and J gave up 3 bases; unmatched junction bases: 9. The CDR3 sequence is 15 residues long. CDR3 bases: TGTGCCAGCAGCCTCAGGACAGGGACCCTCTACGAGCAGTACTTC. Its translation is CASSLRTGTLYEQYF.

This chain's CDR3 is CASSLWTGGGLAGGPGELFF. The CDR3 DNA sequence: TGTGCCAGCAGTTTATGGACAGGGGGCGGACTAGCGGGAGGGCCCGGGGAGCTGTTTTTT. J is TRBJ2-2 and V is TRBV28; 15 bases match TRBD2. Germline CDR1 MDHEN, CDR2 SYDVKM. The junction had 11 bases not matched to a gene; V was cut back by 0 bases and J by 6 bases. CDR3 length equals 20 residues.